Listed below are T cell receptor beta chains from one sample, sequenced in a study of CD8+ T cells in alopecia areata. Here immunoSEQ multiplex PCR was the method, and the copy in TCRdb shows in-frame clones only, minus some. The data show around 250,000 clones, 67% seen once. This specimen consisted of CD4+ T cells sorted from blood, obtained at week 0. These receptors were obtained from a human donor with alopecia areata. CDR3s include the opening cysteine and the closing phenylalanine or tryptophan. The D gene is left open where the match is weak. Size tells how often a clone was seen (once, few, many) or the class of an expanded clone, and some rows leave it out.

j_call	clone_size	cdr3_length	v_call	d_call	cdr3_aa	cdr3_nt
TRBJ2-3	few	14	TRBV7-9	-	CASSFGLDTDTQYF	TGTGCCAGCAGCTTCGGGCTTGACACAGATACGCAGTATTTT
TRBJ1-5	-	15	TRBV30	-	CAWSSGAYSNQPQHF	TGTGCCTGGAGTTCGGGGGCTTATAGCAATCAGCCCCAGCATTTT
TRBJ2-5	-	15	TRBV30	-	CAWSPRMGAGETQYF	TGTGCCTGGTCCCCCCGTATGGGGGCTGGCGAGACCCAGTACTTC
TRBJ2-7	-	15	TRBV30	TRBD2	CAWSVLAGGRYEQYF	TGTGCCTGGAGTGTACTGGCGGGGGGCCGTTACGAGCAGTACTTC
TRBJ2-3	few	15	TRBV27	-	CASSLTKIRTDTQYF	TGTGCCAGCAGTTTAACTAAGATACGAACAGATACGCAGTATTTT
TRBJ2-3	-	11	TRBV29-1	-	CSVRSTDTQYF	TGCAGCGTTCGCAGCACAGATACGCAGTATTTT
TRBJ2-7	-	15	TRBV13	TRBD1	CASSPGQGASYEQYF	TGTGCCAGCAGTCCGGGACAGGGGGCTTCCTACGAGCAGTACTTC
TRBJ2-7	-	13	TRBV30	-	CAWSDGTAGEQYF	TGTGCCTGGAGCGATGGGACGGCTGGGGAGCAGTACTTC
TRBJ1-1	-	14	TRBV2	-	CASSEGPGNTEAFF	TGTGCCAGCAGTGAAGGGCCGGGGAACACTGAAGCTTTCTTT
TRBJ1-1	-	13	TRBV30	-	CAWSLGGDTEAFF	TGTGCCTGGAGCCTAGGGGGGGACACTGAAGCTTTCTTT
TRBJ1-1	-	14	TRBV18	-	CASSPLAANTEAFF	TGTGCCAGCTCACCACTGGCGGCGAACACTGAAGCTTTCTTT
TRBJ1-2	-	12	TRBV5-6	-	CASSLGSYGYTF	TGTGCCAGCAGCCTGGGCAGCTATGGCTACACCTTC
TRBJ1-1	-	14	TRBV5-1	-	CASGLGSLNTEAFF	TGCGCCAGCGGGTTGGGCAGCTTGAACACTGAAGCTTTCTTT
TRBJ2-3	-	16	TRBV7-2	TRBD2	CASSFLAASTKDTQYF	TGTGCCAGCAGTTTTCTAGCGGCCTCTACTAAAGATACGCAGTATTTT
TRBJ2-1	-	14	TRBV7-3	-	CASSLPGPNNEQFF	TGTGCCAGCAGCTTACCAGGGCCAAACAATGAGCAGTTCTTC
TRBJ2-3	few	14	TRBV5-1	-	CASSLEPGAHTQYF	TGCGCCAGCAGCTTGGAGCCAGGTGCGCATACGCAGTATTTT
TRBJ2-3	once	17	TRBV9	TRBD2	CASSVNLAGGLVDTQYF	TGTGCCAGCAGCGTTAACCTAGCGGGGGGCCTCGTGGATACGCAGTATTTT
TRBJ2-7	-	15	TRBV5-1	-	CASSQREAATYEQYF	TGCGCCAGCAGCCAACGAGAGGCTGCCACCTACGAGCAGTACTTC
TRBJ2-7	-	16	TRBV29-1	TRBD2	CSVETSGGGRPYEQYF	TGCAGCGTTGAGACTAGCGGGGGAGGACGTCCCTACGAGCAGTACTTC
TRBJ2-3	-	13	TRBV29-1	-	CSVERGGTDTQYF	TGCAGCGTTGAAAGGGGAGGTACAGATACGCAGTATTTT
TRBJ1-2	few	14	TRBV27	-	CASRRIGAEGGYTF	TGTGCCAGCAGACGTATTGGGGCGGAAGGTGGCTACACCTTC
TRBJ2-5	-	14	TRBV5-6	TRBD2	CASSRGTSEETQYF	TGTGCCAGCAGCCGAGGGACTAGCGAAGAGACCCAGTACTTC
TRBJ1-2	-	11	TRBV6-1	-	CASSQDYGYTF	TGTGCCAGCTCTCAGGACTATGGCTACACCTTC
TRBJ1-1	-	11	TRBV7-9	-	CASSEAGEAFF	TGTGCCAGCAGCGAAGCAGGGGAAGCTTTCTTT
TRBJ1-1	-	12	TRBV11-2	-	CASSMSGTEAFF	TGTGCCAGCAGCATGAGCGGCACTGAAGCTTTCTTT
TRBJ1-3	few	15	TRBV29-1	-	CSASVGTNSGNTIYF	TGCAGCGCCTCAGTCGGGACAAACTCTGGAAACACCATATATTTT
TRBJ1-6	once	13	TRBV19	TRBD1	CASSGTGESPLHF	TGTGCCAGCTCCGGGACAGGGGAATCACCCCTCCACTTT
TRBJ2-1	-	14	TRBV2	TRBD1	CASSTGTGSYEQFF	TGTGCCAGCAGTACCGGGACAGGGTCGTATGAGCAGTTCTTC
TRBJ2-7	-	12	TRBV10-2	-	CASGVGGYEQYF	TGCGCCAGCGGTGTCGGGGGCTACGAGCAGTACTTC
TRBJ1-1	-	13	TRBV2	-	CASKRRGATEAFF	TGTGCCAGCAAAAGAAGGGGGGCGACTGAAGCTTTCTTT
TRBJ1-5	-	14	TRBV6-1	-	CASTPSGVGQPQHF	TGTGCCAGCACTCCCTCCGGGGTCGGTCAGCCCCAGCATTTT
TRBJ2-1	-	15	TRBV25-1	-	CASSLIGGTYNEQFF	TGTGCCAGCAGTCTGATCGGGGGCACCTACAATGAGCAGTTCTTC
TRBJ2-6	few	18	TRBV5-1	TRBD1	CASSPVADRVSGANVLTF	TGCGCCAGCAGCCCCGTTGCGGACAGGGTTTCAGGGGCCAACGTCCTGACTTTC
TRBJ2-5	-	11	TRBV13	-	CASSLGAEKYF	TGTGCCAGCAGCTTAGGGGCAGAGAAGTACTTC
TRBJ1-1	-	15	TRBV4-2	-	CASSQAQGSRAEAFF	TGTGCCAGCAGCCAGGCACAGGGTTCCAGGGCTGAAGCTTTCTTT
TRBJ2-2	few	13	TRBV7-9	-	CASSPTGEGELFF	TGTGCCAGCAGCCCTACCGGGGAGGGGGAGCTGTTTTTT
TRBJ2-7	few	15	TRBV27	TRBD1	CASRGRGQGFYEQYF	TGTGCCAGCAGGGGGAGGGGACAGGGTTTCTACGAGCAGTACTTC
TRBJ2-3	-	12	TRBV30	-	CAWIGVKDTQYF	TGTGCCTGGATTGGAGTGAAGGATACGCAGTATTTT
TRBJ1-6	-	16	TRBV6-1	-	CASNEWGASSGSPLHF	TGTGCCAGCAATGAATGGGGGGCAAGCTCAGGATCACCCCTCCACTTT
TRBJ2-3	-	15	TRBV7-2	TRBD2	CASSLDGGAADTQYF	TGTGCCAGCAGCTTGGACGGGGGGGCCGCAGATACGCAGTATTTT